Shown below are 22 T cell receptor beta chains from a single sample sequenced in a study of T cell repertoires in cytomegalovirus infection. MiXCR, applied by TCRdb to the reads, yields one record per CDR3 protein. The profile shows approximately 390,000 distinct CDR3 sequences, about a third of them singletons. Their antigen targets remain unknown. Sequencing used cultured PBMCs, obtained from culture after CMV antigen stimulation. These receptors came from a human donor in good health (CMV status not recorded). Some clones in this sample may be carry-over from other donors' samples.

The chain is built from TRBV5-8 and TRBJ2-1; the match to TRBD1 covers 8 bases. Germline V gene data show CDR1 as SGHTS and CDR2 as YDEGEE. V lost 0 bases and J lost 0; bases outside the gene matches: 2. The CDR3 totals 16 residues. The CDR3 DNA follows: TGTGCCAGCAGCTTGGACAGGGGGAGCTCCTACAATGAGCAGTTCTTC. It specifies CASSLDRGSSYNEQFF.

V and J are TRBV10-3 and TRBJ2-3; 9 nucleotides line up with TRBD2. This CDR3 comprises 14 residues. V dropped 5 bases and J dropped 5; count of bases not matched to a gene: 5. Germline CDR1 reads ENHRY; CDR2 reads SYGVKD. The DNA for the CDR3 is TGTGCCATCAGTAGCGGGAGGTTGGGAGATACGCAGTATTTT. Encoded protein: CAISSGRLGDTQYF.

The chain employs TRBV4-1 and TRBJ2-5, with D possibly matching TRBD1 (6 bases). Looked up from germline, CDR1 is MGHRA and CDR2 is YSYEKL. The length of the CDR3 is 15 residues. V was pared by 1 base and J by 5 bases, with 14 bases between. This chain's CDR3 is CASSQVDSRGETQYF. CDR3 nucleotides: TGCGCCAGCAGCCAAGTGGACTCTAGGGGGGAGACCCAGTACTTC.

At least ten counts were recorded for this clonotype. The chain uses TRBV7-8 and TRBJ1-4; D ambiguous. Germline CDR1 reads SGHVS; CDR2 reads FQNEAQ. The germline V and J ends were trimmed by 1 base and 7 bases, with 4 bases remaining between them. The CDR3 is made up of 12 amino acids. The CDR3 reads CASSLGREKLFF. The CDR3 bases are TGTGCCAGCAGCTTAGGGCGTGAAAAACTGTTTTTT.

This clonotype was seen at least ten times. The chain combines TRBV7-2 with TRBJ1-4, with D maybe TRBD1 (6 bases). The ends were cut back, 5 bases at V and 4 bases at J, with 11 bases in the middle. The CDR3 totals 14 residues. Germline assignment: CDR1 SGHTA and CDR2 FQGNSA. This CDR3 reads CASSADSINEKLFF. Here the CDR3 DNA reads TGTGCCAGCAGCGCGGACAGTATTAATGAAAAACTGTTTTTT.

V and J are TRBV7-2 and TRBJ2-1; 9 bases map to TRBD2. The V gene's germline CDR1 is SGHTA and CDR2 FQGNSA. This CDR3 region has 19 residues. V dropped 2 bases and J dropped 0; count of bases not matched to a gene: 11. CDR3 sequence reads: CASSLSLGSGSLSYNEQFF. In DNA form, the CDR3 reads TGTGCCAGCAGCTTATCTCTGGGTAGCGGGAGTCTCTCCTACAATGAGCAGTTCTTC.

The chain employs TRBV6-6 and TRBJ1-1; D call uncertain. Trimming stripped 2 bases from V and 11 bases from J, with 6 bases between. Germline CDR1 reads MNHNY; CDR2 reads SVGAGI (reference sequence). The length of the CDR3 is 10 residues. The CDR3 region has the DNA TGTGCCAGCAGTTACCCCATTGCTTTCTTT. Translating it yields CASSYPIAFF.

This clonotype has only a few counts. The chain combines TRBV7-2 with TRBJ2-1; D remains ambiguous. The CDR3 spans 14 residues. The V end was cut by 0 bases, the J end by 4 bases, with 7 bases between. Germline CDR1 reads SGHTA; CDR2 reads FQGNSA. CDR3 amino acids: CASSLATEYNEQFF. CDR3 bases: TGTGCCAGCAGCTTAGCGACGGAATACAATGAGCAGTTCTTC.

This clonotype was found a few times. J is TRBJ2-5 and V is TRBV28, with 7 bases fitting TRBD2. Germline trimming cut 3 bases from V and 3 bases from J; bases unmatched to any gene: 4. Germline lookup yields CDR1 MDHEN and CDR2 SYDVKM. The CDR3 length is 14 residues. CDR3 loop: CASSFRGREETQYF. The CDR3 coding sequence is TGTGCCAGCAGTTTCAGAGGGAGGGAAGAGACCCAGTACTTC.

The V call is TRBV5-5, the J call TRBJ2-3; D call uncertain. Trimming left V 7 bases short and J 1 base short, with 13 bases between. This CDR3 is built from 14 residues. Germline-derived CDR1 and CDR2 are SGHKS and YYEKEE (reference sequence). The CDR3 DNA is TGTGCCAGCCCCGCAGTTGAGGGCACAGATACGCAGTATTTT. Translating it yields CASPAVEGTDTQYF. Based on the CDR3 plus reference TRBV5-5 and TRBJ2-3, the full variable domain is DAGVTQSPTHLIKTRGQQVTLRCSPISGHKSVSWYQQVLGQGPQFIFQYYEKEERGRGNFPDRFSARQFPNYSSELNVNALLLGDSALYLCASPAVEGTDTQYFGPGTRLTVL.

This clonotype has a handful of counts. This chain connects TRBV6-2 or TRBV6-3 to TRBJ2-1, with 11 nucleotides matching TRBD2. This CDR3 is built from 18 residues. With V trimmed by 0 bases and J by 4 bases, 8 bases remained unmatched. Germline V gives CDR1 MNHEY, CDR2 SVGEGT. Written as DNA, the CDR3 is TGTGCCAGCAGTTACTCCCCGTTTACTAGCGGGGGTTACAATGAGCAGTTCTTC. Amino acid sequence: CASSYSPFTSGGYNEQFF.

This clonotype was detected a few times. This chain uses TRBV27 with TRBJ1-4, with D possibly matching TRBD1 (6 bases). Germline assignment: CDR1 MNHEY and CDR2 SMNVEV (reference sequence). V lost 6 bases to trimming and J lost 0 bases, with 14 bases between them. CDR3 size: 16 residues. In nucleotides, the CDR3 is TGTGCCAGCAGGGGACAAATTTATGCAACTAATGAAAAACTGTTTTTT. It translates to CASRGQIYATNEKLFF.

The CDR3 sequence: CASTTGLAQETQYF. CDR3 nucleotides: TGTGCCAGCACGACGGGACTAGCTCAAGAGACCCAGTACTTC. The V call is TRBV6-2 or TRBV6-3, the J call TRBJ2-5, with 9 bases matching TRBD2. V shed 7 bases and J 2 bases; nucleotides not matched to a gene: 5. CDR3 length equals 14 residues. The V gene's germline CDR1 is MNHEY and CDR2 SVGEGT.

This clonotype was seen a handful of times. This chain joins TRBV7-2 and TRBJ2-5, with D tentatively TRBD1 or TRBD2 (5 bases each). Trimming removed 4 bases from V and 9 bases from J, with 15 bases in between. Per the germline V gene, CDR1 is SGHTA and CDR2 is FQGNSA. CDR3 size: 13 residues. CDR3 bases: TGTGCCAGCAGCTGGGTCGGACTGGGGGCCCAGTACTTC. Residues: CASSWVGLGAQYF.

This clonotype was seen more than once but under ten times. The chain carries TRBV7-2 and TRBJ1-3, with a possible D match to TRBD1 (5 bases). This CDR3 contains 16 residues. V gave up 1 base and J gave up 1 base, with 11 bases separating them. The germline V gene has CDR1 SGHTA and CDR2 FQGNSA. CDR3 nucleotides: TGTGCCAGCAGCTTAGTATTCGCAGGGTCTGGAAACACCATATATTTT. Translating gives CASSLVFAGSGNTIYF.

This chain joins TRBV6-2 or TRBV6-3 and TRBJ2-1, with 13 nucleotides matching TRBD2. Germline trimming cut 5 bases from V and 9 bases from J; bases unmatched to any gene: 7. In germline, CDR1 is MNHEY, CDR2 SVGEGT. The CDR3 has 15 residues. The DNA for the CDR3 is TGTGCCAGCAGTCTTCGGACTAGCGGGAGCGCTGAGCAGTTCTTC. The encoded protein is CASSLRTSGSAEQFF.

This clonotype has just a few counts. The chain links TRBV5-1 to TRBJ1-4; 7 bases are a match to TRBD1. This CDR3 comprises 14 residues. The germline CDR1 and CDR2 sequences are SGHRS and YFSETQ. J gave up 3 bases and V 3 bases, and 2 bases lay outside the gene matches. The DNA for the CDR3 is TGCGCCAGCAGCTCTGGACAGGCTAATGAAAAACTGTTTTTT. It yields the protein CASSSGQANEKLFF.

The V call is TRBV6-5, the J call TRBJ1-4, with D possibly TRBD1 on 5 matching bases. Looked up from germline, CDR1 is MNHEY and CDR2 is SVGAGI. The CDR3 sequence is 13 residues long. V was shortened by 7 bases and J by 6 bases, with 12 bases between the two germline ends. CDR3 in amino acids: CASKGVGDEKLFF. CDR3 coding DNA: TGTGCCAGCAAAGGTGTGGGGGATGAAAAACTGTTTTTT.

The rearrangement joins TRBV27 to TRBJ1-4; no clear D. This CDR3 has 12 residues. Germline assignment: CDR1 MNHEY and CDR2 SMNVEV (reference sequence). Trimming left V 6 bases short and J 10 bases short, with 12 bases between. DNA of the CDR3: TGTGCCAGCAGGGGGAACGGAGGAAAACTGTTTTTT. Translating it yields CASRGNGGKLFF.

A note on this clonotype: Just one base apart from a much larger clone, this may be a read error. This chain uses TRBV7-6 with TRBJ2-1; 7 positions agree with TRBD1. The V gene's germline CDR1 is SGHVS and CDR2 FNYEAQ. This CDR3 contains 16 residues. The DNA for the CDR3 is TGTGTCAGCAGCAAACGGACAGGTAGCTCCTACAATGAGCAGTTCTTC. Its protein product is CVSSKRTGSSYNEQFF.

This clonotype was recorded a few times. The chain links TRBV28 to TRBJ2-6; the D gene is possibly TRBD2 (5 bases). This CDR3 region has 16 residues. Trimming shortened V by 6 bases and J by 0 bases, and 12 bases separated the two germline ends. Germline values: CDR1 MDHEN, CDR2 SYDVKM. CDR3 amino acids: CASSPHRGSGANVLTF. In DNA, the CDR3 is TGTGCCAGCAGCCCACATCGGGGCTCTGGGGCCAACGTCCTGACTTTC.

This clonotype was observed a few times. The chain couples TRBV20-1 to TRBJ2-5, with unresolved D. The germline V gene encodes CDR1 DFQATT and CDR2 SNEGSKA (reference sequence). Trimming removed 8 bases at V and 1 base at J, with 14 bases between. The CDR3 extends over 13 amino acids. The chain's CDR3 is CSPQLAVQETQYF. In nucleotides, the CDR3 is TGCAGTCCCCAACTTGCCGTCCAAGAGACCCAGTACTTC.